A selection of T cell receptor beta chains follows, all from one sample in a study of cytomegalovirus exposure and HLA in healthy donors. Assay: immunoSEQ multiplex PCR; the TCRdb copy retains only in-frame clones and omits some. The sample yields around 120,000 clones, over 60% seen once. The sample taken for sequencing was PBMCs. The receptors shown here come from a human donor in good health. The CDR3 runs from the conserved cysteine through the conserved F or W. D genes are given only for firm matches. A clone size is listed for some rows: how often the clone was seen (once, few, many), or a class if it is expanded.

d_gene | j_gene | len | abundance | v_gene | CDR3nt | CDR3aa
- | TRBJ1-1 | 15 | once | TRBV11-2 | TGTGCCAGCAGCTTAGATCTCGGGGAGGACACTGAAGCTTTCTTT | CASSLDLGEDTEAFF
TRBD2 | TRBJ2-5 | 14 | - | TRBV29-1 | TGCAGCGTTTTAGGGACTAGCGGGGTAGAGACCCAGTACTTC | CSVLGTSGVETQYF
TRBD2 | TRBJ2-7 | 14 | - | TRBV7-2 | TGTGCCAGCAGCCCAACTAGCGACCCCTACGAGCAGTACTTC | CASSPTSDPYEQYF
- | TRBJ2-2 | 16 | few | TRBV5-6 | TGTGCCAGCAGCTTGGTGGCAGGGCAGGGGACCGGGGAGCTGTTTTTT | CASSLVAGQGTGELFF
- | TRBJ1-1 | 15 | few | TRBV4-2 | TGTGCCAGCAGCCAAGTTGAGGGCGGGGTCACTGAAGCTTTCTTT | CASSQVEGGVTEAFF
TRBD2 | TRBJ2-7 | 15 | - | TRBV11-1 | TGTGCCAGCAGCTTAGGGACTAGCGGGAGCTACGAGCAGTACTTC | CASSLGTSGSYEQYF
- | TRBJ2-1 | 13 | - | TRBV14 | TGTGCCAGCACCCCGGGGACCTACAATGAGCAGTTCTTC | CASTPGTYNEQFF
- | TRBJ2-3 | 15 | - | TRBV6-6 | TGTGCCAGCACTCAGGGCGGACCTCTCACAGATACGCAGTATTTT | CASTQGGPLTDTQYF
- | TRBJ1-2 | 14 | - | TRBV28 | TGTGCCAGCAGTTTGGGGGGAGCTAACTATGGCTACACCTTC | CASSLGGANYGYTF
TRBD2 | TRBJ2-1 | 15 | - | TRBV2 | TGTGCCAGCAACCGACTAGCGGGGGGGCCCAATGAGCAGTTCTTC | CASNRLAGGPNEQFF
TRBD1 | TRBJ1-5 | 16 | - | TRBV18 | TGTGCCAGCTCATCCGACAGGGTCCGGGTAGCCGGGCCCCAGCATTTT | CASSSDRVRVAGPQHF
- | TRBJ1-1 | 14 | - | TRBV13 | TGTGCCAGCAGTGTTACAGTTACGAACACTGAAGCTTTCTTT | CASSVTVTNTEAFF
TRBD2 | TRBJ2-1 | 17 | once | TRBV5-1 | TGCGCCAGCAGCTCTACTAGCGGGGGTAGCTCCTACAATGAGCAGTTCTTC | CASSSTSGGSSYNEQFF
TRBD1 | TRBJ2-7 | 16 | - | TRBV7-6 | TGTGCCAGCAGCTTAGAGTGGGACAGGGGTAGATACGAGCAGTACTTC | CASSLEWDRGRYEQYF
TRBD1 | TRBJ1-2 | 14 | - | TRBV28 | TGTGCCAGCAGTGACCCCGGGACAGACTATGGCTACACCTTC | CASSDPGTDYGYTF
- | TRBJ1-5 | 14 | few | TRBV27 | TGTGCCAGCAGAGGGACGCTCCCCAGGGGGCCCCAGCATTTT | CASRGTLPRGPQHF
- | TRBJ2-2 | 13 | - | TRBV10-2 | TGCGCCAGCAGTGTGGAGAGGGGGGGGGAGCTGTTTTTT | CASSVERGGELFF
- | TRBJ1-2 | 14 | - | TRBV27 | TGTGCCAGCAGATCGGGGGGCTGGTTAGATGGCTACACCTTC | CASRSGGWLDGYTF
TRBD1 | TRBJ1-3 | 12 | few | TRBV6-5 | TGTGCCACCACAGGGGCTGGAAACACCATATATTTT | CATTGAGNTIYF
- | TRBJ1-2 | 15 | - | TRBV21-1 | TGTGCCAGGATTAATGACGGGGAGGGGTACTATGGCTACACCTTC | CARINDGEGYYGYTF
TRBD1 | TRBJ2-1 | 15 | - | TRBV5-4 | TGTGCCAGCAGTCCCGGGACAGGGTTATACAATGAGCAGTTCTTC | CASSPGTGLYNEQFF
TRBD2 | TRBJ2-3 | 16 | - | TRBV4-2 | TGTGCCAGCAGCCAAGAATTGGCGGGGGGGGTTACCCTGCAGTATTTT | CASSQELAGGVTLQYF
TRBD1 | TRBJ2-2 | 15 | - | TRBV27 | TGTGCCACAGCTTGGGCCAGGGGGCTTCGCGGGGAGCTGTTTTTT | CATAWARGLRGELFF
- | TRBJ2-5 | 15 | - | TRBV5-1 | TGCGCCAGCAGCTCGTGGCGGGGCCAGCAAGAGACCCAGTACTTC | CASSSWRGQQETQYF
- | TRBJ1-6 | 16 | - | TRBV9 | TGTGCCAGCAGCGCACAGGTAGAAGGCATGGGTTCACCCCTCCACTTT | CASSAQVEGMGSPLHF
- | TRBJ1-1 | 10 | few | TRBV20-1 | TGCAGTGCTAGCCACAGAACAGCTTTCTTT | CSASHRTAFF
- | TRBJ1-1 | 14 | - | TRBV5-4 | TGTGCCAGCAGCTTGGATAGGGGGAACACTGAAGCTTTCTTT | CASSLDRGNTEAFF
- | TRBJ2-5 | 15 | - | TRBV5-1 | TGCGCCAGCAGCGTCCAACTAGCCCCAGAAGAGACCCAGTACTTC | CASSVQLAPEETQYF
- | TRBJ1-5 | 14 | - | TRBV19 | TGTGCCAGTACCTATCGGGGAGGCAATCAGCCCCAGCATTTT | CASTYRGGNQPQHF
TRBD2 | TRBJ2-7 | 18 | - | TRBV4-2 | TGTGCCAGCAGCCCCCAAAGCGTGGCTAGCGGTAGCTCCTACGAGCAGTACTTC | CASSPQSVASGSSYEQYF
TRBD2 | TRBJ2-5 | 17 | - | TRBV11-2 | TGTGCCAGCAGCTGGGGGACTAGCGGGGGACTACAAGAGACCCAGTACTTC | CASSWGTSGGLQETQYF
- | TRBJ1-1 | 14 | - | TRBV5-1 | TGCGCCAGCAGCTTAAACGGGGGTGGGACTGAAGCTTTCTTT | CASSLNGGGTEAFF
- | TRBJ1-1 | 14 | few | TRBV5-6 | TGTGCCAGCAGACCCGGGACACAGAACACTGAAGCTTTCTTT | CASRPGTQNTEAFF
- | TRBJ2-1 | 13 | - | TRBV29-1 | TGCAGCGTTGCTGCGGGGAGATACAATGAGCAGTTCTTC | CSVAAGRYNEQFF
- | TRBJ2-3 | 15 | - | TRBV7-9 | TGTGCCAGCAGCTTAGTTGGCGGCCCCACAGATACGCAGTATTTT | CASSLVGGPTDTQYF
- | TRBJ2-3 | 18 | few | TRBV4-2 | TGTGCCAGCAGCCATTCAATCTCTAGGGGGGGCATCGCAGATACGCAGTATTTT | CASSHSISRGGIADTQYF
TRBD2 | TRBJ2-3 | 16 | - | TRBV25-1 | TGTGCCAGCAGTGATCGACTAGCGGGGCTTTCAGATACGCAGTATTTT | CASSDRLAGLSDTQYF
- | TRBJ2-1 | 14 | - | TRBV5-4 | TGTGCCAGCAGCTTTAACTACCCGGGCAATGAGCAGTTCTTC | CASSFNYPGNEQFF
TRBD2 | TRBJ2-2 | 15 | few | TRBV19 | TGTGCCAGTAGGGGGGGGACTGGGAACACCGGGGAGCTGTTTTTT | CASRGGTGNTGELFF
- | TRBJ1-3 | 15 | - | TRBV7-8 | TGTGCCAGCAGCTTAGCTTTGGGACTTCCGGACACCATATATTTT | CASSLALGLPDTIYF
- | TRBJ1-4 | 15 | - | TRBV18 | TGTGCCAGCTCAATCACAGGGCGGAGTAATGAAAAACTGTTTTTT | CASSITGRSNEKLFF
TRBD1 | TRBJ1-2 | 17 | - | TRBV25-1 | TGTGCCAGCAGTGAAGGGGGGTCTGCGACAGGGTTCGTAGGCTACACCTTC | CASSEGGSATGFVGYTF